Described below is a single T cell receptor beta chain sequence and its context. Its antigen is unknown. Template switching introduced a universal primer site, and the cDNA bore unique molecular identifiers. In TCRdb, the 5' RACE reads were re-called with MiXCR into one record per CDR3 protein. Among 410,000 or so distinct CDR3 sequences listed, 18% were seen once. The data originate from a study of identical twins. General study findings and limits: The authors drew conclusions from cross-sectional statistical analysis rather than following the same donors. The study found weaker excess twin sharing in beta out-of-frame sequences. Sequences that were out-of-frame, alpha and twin-shared displayed an excess of low generation probability.

CDR3 length: 15 residues. With V trimmed by 3 bases and J by 10 bases, 9 bases remained unmatched. Germline CDR1 reads MNHEY; CDR2 reads SVGAGI. Sequenced material: naive T cells sorted from blood. V usage is TRBV6-5 and J usage is TRBJ2-1; 10 bases align to TRBD2. The receptor was derived from a middle-aged man in good health. CDR3 amino acids: CASSYSLAGDGEQFF. The DNA of the CDR3 is TGTGCCAGCAGTTATAGTCTAGCGGGAGACGGGGAGCAGTTCTTC.